This T cell receptor (beta chain) was observed in a study of blood T cell repertoires in COVID-19. Using immunoSEQ multiplex PCR, the repertoire was profiled, and TCRdb retains in-frame clones only, with some absent. The sample contains about 200,000 clones, less than 95% of which appear only once. From germline, CDR1 is SGHTA and CDR2 FQGNSA. Trimming removed 1 base from V and 2 bases from J, with 13 bases in between. This CDR3 region has 16 residues. V and J are TRBV7-2 and TRBJ2-3; D is uncertain. Sequenced input: peripheral blood. This sequence originates from a man aged 30 to 45 with COVID-19, enrolled during active disease. The CDR3 DNA sequence: TGTGCCAGCAGCTTAGTTATATTTCGGTCCACAGATACGCAGTATTTT. It yields the protein CASSLVIFRSTDTQYF.